Only one count was recorded for the clone carrying this T cell receptor (beta chain). This sample stems from a study of blood T cell repertoires in COVID-19. Study information: The United States, Italy and Spain provided the acute and convalescent COVID-19 samples.

Assay: immunoSEQ multiplex PCR; the TCRdb copy retains only in-frame clones and omits some. This repertoire shows roughly 250,000 clones, 85% to 90% found once; its top ten account for roughly 1.6%. Ages ranged from about 18 to 89 years, with residence in around 24 US areas. Before being deemed recovered, Cohort 3 donors had two negative PCRs, clearance, or symptom resolution. V gave up 5 bases and J gave up 3 bases; unmatched junction bases: 12. CDR3 length equals 16 residues. Looked up from germline, CDR1 is SGHTA and CDR2 is FQGNSA. Sequences were obtained from PBMCs or T cells enriched from blood (not recorded which). The rearrangement links TRBV7-2 to TRBJ2-7; 8 bases align to TRBD2. This sequence originates from a woman between 45 and 65 years old who had recovered from COVID-19. DNA of the CDR3: TGTGCCAGCAGCCTACAACCGGGACTAGACTACTACGAGCAGTACTTC. This encodes CASSLQPGLDYYEQYF.